This TCR beta chain was found in a study of PD-1 blockade in mismatch repair-deficient tumors. Germline CDR1 SGHTS, CDR2 YDEGEE. The CDR3 runs 17 residues. Trimming shortened V by 2 bases and J by 0 bases, and 15 bases separated the two germline ends. TCRdb keeps only in-frame clones here, not all; method: immunoSEQ multiplex PCR. This table holds about 22,000 clones, 80% to 90% found once. PCR or immunohistochemistry showed mismatch repair deficiency in every enrolled patient. The TCR comes from an adult with mismatch repair-deficient cancer. This chain joins TRBV5-8 and TRBJ1-5; D may be TRBD1 (5 bases). Sequencing used peripheral blood, obtained 2 weeks after starting pembrolizumab. The CDR3 sequence is CASSFAYQGYSNQPQHF. In nucleotides, the CDR3 is TGTGCCAGCAGCTTCGCCTATCAGGGTTATAGCAATCAGCCCCAGCATTTT.